Here is one T cell receptor beta chain with its context. Its antigen remains unidentified. One end of the junction does not line up with germline, which may come from a read error. The entry originates in a study of OX40 agonist ivuxolimab in advanced cancers. About the research overall: Three individuals attained partial responses, comprising one hepatocellular carcinoma case and two cutaneous melanoma cases.

Some clones are missing from TCRdb's copy, which holds only in-frame ones; the method was immunoSEQ multiplex PCR. Of roughly 70,000 clones in the sample, 91% were seen once. The germline V gene encodes CDR1 SSHAT and CDR2 FNYEAQ (reference sequence). The CDR3 extends over 13 amino acids. Study-level points and caveats: The study observed clonal expansion of CD4+ and CD8+ blood T cells by week 6 at 0.1 to 3.0 mg/kg.

Peripheral blood came from all dose cohorts at three timepoints. J is TRBJ2-2 and V is TRBV7-7; TRBD2 matches at 8 bases. This specimen was CD4+ or CD8+ T cells sorted from blood, taken in a trial of the OX40 agonist ivuxolimab. The TCR originated in an adult with an advanced solid tumor such as melanoma, head and neck, liver or kidney cancer. In nucleotides, the CDR3 is TGTGCTAGCACCCCGGGGGGGACCGGGGAGCTGTTTTTT. Translated: CASTPGGTGELFF.